A single T cell receptor beta chain is shown here with its context. This specimen belongs to a study of blood T cell repertoires in COVID-19. About the study: Material from acute and convalescent COVID-19 was sourced from the United States, Italy and Spain. T cells, B-cell-depleted T cells, or PBMCs supplied cDNA or gDNA.

In the authors' methods: Amplification of reference gene primers provided the estimated nucleated cell counts. Data came from immunoSEQ multiplex PCR; TCRdb stores just in-frame clones and leaves some out. The DNA was the basis for D and trimming; V, J and clone size are from that table. The table has approximately 130,000 clones, 70% to 90% seen once. Input material: peripheral blood. The sequence was obtained from a human donor in a cohort sampled during active COVID-19.

CDR3 bases: TGCGCCAGCAGTAGGGACAGCTATGGCTACACCTTC. This sequence encodes CASSRDSYGYTF. The genes are TRBV10-1 and TRBJ1-2; the match to TRBD1 covers 7 bases. The CDR3 consists of 12 residues. Germline lookup yields CDR1 WNHNN and CDR2 SYGVQD (reference sequence). Losses at the gene ends were 5 bases for V and 4 bases for J; bases not matched to a gene: 1.